The clone carrying this T cell receptor beta chain was seen ten or more times. The antigen is unknown. The data originate from a study of HIV-infected patients and healthy controls. Alpha and beta constant-region primers primed reverse transcription of around 500 ng RNA. Each of the alpha and beta chains got its own library through chain-specific third strand synthesis with indices. Ligation attached cDNA to a 5' RACE adapter that carried a random hexamer and SP2 site. The SP2 site served as the priming point for second strand synthesis. Via MiXCR, TCRdb re-called the 5' RACE reads, giving one row per CDR3 protein. Among some 9,600 distinct CDR3 sequences listed, 7.3% were seen once. Findings and limits, study-wide: HIV-infected patients shared fewer CDR3 sequences between individuals than healthy controls. Significant mean usage differences between HIV-infected patients and controls involved eight alpha and eight beta V genes.

Whole blood was used without fractionation, so all unsorted peripheral T cells were included. Germline loops: CDR1 SGHRS, CDR2 YFSETQ. CDR3 length equals 16 residues. Trimming removed 4 bases at V and 4 bases at J, with 19 bases between. The starting material was blood, obtained before antiretroviral therapy. The chain employs TRBV5-1 and TRBJ2-3, with TRBD2 as a possible D gene (6 bases). This TCR derives from an adult with HIV infection. The CDR3, as DNA: TGCGCCAGCAGCGAACTACCCGGAGGGCAGGCAGATACGCAGTATTTT. Its translation is CASSELPGGQADTQYF.